This T cell receptor beta chain was captured in a study of T cell repertoires in cytomegalovirus infection. About the study: Well-studied HLA-B-restricted CMV epitopes were used in the study alongside recently identified HLA-C-restricted ones. An indication of both CMV infection and matching HLA type came from public TCR beta signatures. General observations from the study: Carriers of CMV and the relevant HLA type were discriminated by public TCR beta frequency. In two of eight donors, the top clonotype was HLA-C-restricted CMV-specific.

TCRdb used MiXCR to reprocess the reads, holding one entry per CDR3 protein. The sample has 450,000 to 600,000 distinct CDR3 sequences; roughly 46% are singletons. The CDR3 runs 15 residues. The junction had 5 bases not matched to a gene; V was cut back by 0 bases and J by 8 bases. The V gene's germline CDR1 is MNHEY and CDR2 SVGAGI. The sample holds a few counts of this clonotype. The target antigen is unknown. The receptor was derived from a human donor in good health (CMV status not recorded). Some clones in this sample may be carry-over from other donors' samples. This chain connects TRBV6-5 to TRBJ2-1; 9 bases line up with TRBD2. The material was cultured PBMCs, obtained from culture after CMV antigen stimulation. CDR3 in DNA: TGTGCCAGCAGTTACTCGGGCGGGAGGGCCGATGAGCAGTTCTTC. Translated, it gives CASSYSGGRADEQFF.